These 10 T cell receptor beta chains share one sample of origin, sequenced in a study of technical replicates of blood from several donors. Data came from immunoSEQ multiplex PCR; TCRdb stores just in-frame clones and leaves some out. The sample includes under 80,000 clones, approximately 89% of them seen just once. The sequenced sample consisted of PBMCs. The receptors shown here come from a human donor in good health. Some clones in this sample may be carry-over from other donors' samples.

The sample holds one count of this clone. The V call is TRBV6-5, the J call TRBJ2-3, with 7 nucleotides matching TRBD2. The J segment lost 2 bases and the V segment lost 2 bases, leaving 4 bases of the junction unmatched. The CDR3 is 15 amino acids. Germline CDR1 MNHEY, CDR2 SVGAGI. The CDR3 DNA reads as TGTGCCAGCAGTTACGTAGCGGGCAACACAGATACGCAGTATTTT. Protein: CASSYVAGNTDTQYF.

In DNA, the CDR3 is TGTGCCAGTACCGGACAGGGGGCTTTCGGCGAGACCCAGTACTTC. Protein product: CASTGQGAFGETQYF. This chain links TRBV19 with TRBJ2-5; TRBD1 matches 11 bases. Germline lookup yields CDR1 LNHDA and CDR2 SQIVND (reference sequence). CDR3 size: 15 residues. V trimming: 7 bases; J trimming: 5 bases; junction bases outside the gene matches: 9.

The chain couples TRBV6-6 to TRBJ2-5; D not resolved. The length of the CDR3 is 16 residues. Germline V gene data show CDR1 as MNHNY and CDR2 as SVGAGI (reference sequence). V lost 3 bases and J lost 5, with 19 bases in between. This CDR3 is CASSYIRPWALETQYF. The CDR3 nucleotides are TGTGCCAGCAGTTATATACGTCCGTGGGCATTGGAGACCCAGTACTTC.

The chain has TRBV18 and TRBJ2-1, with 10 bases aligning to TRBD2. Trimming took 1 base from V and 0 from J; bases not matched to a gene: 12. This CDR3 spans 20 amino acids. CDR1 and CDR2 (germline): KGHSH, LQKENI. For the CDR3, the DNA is TGTGCCAGCTCACCACAGAGGGGCGGACTAGCGGCAAGCTCCTACAATGAGCAGTTCTTC. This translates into CASSPQRGGLAASSYNEQFF. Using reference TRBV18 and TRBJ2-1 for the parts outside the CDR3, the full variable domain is NAGVMQNPRHLVRRRGQEARLRCSPMKGHSHVYWYRQLPEEGLKFMVYLQKENIIDESGMPKERFSAEFPKEGPSILRIQQVVRGDSAAYFCASSPQRGGLAASSYNEQFFGPGTRLTVL.

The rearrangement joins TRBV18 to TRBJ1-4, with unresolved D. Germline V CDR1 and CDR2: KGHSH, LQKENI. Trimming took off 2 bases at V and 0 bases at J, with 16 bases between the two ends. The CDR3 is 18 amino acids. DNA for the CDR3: TGTGCCAGCTCACCAAGGAGTGGAAGGTTTTCAACTAATGAAAAACTGTTTTTT. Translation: CASSPRSGRFSTNEKLFF.

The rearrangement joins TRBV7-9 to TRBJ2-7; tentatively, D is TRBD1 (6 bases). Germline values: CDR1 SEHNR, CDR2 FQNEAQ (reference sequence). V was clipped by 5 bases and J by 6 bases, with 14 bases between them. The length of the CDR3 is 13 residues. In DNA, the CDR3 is TGTGCCAGCAGCCCTGCAGGGGCAGCCGAGCAGTACTTC. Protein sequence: CASSPAGAAEQYF.

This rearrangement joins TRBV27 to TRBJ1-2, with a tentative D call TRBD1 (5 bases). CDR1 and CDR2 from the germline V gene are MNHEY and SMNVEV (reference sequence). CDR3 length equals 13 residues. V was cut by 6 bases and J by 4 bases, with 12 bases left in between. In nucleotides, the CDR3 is TGTGCCAGCAGGGCACTTACAGGCTATGGCTACACCTTC. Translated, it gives CASRALTGYGYTF.

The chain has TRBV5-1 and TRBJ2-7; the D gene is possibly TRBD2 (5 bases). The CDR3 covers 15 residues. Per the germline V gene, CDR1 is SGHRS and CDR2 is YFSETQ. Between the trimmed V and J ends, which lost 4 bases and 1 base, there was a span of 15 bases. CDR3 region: CASSQPGKESYEQYF. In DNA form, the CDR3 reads TGCGCCAGCAGCCAACCGGGAAAAGAATCCTACGAGCAGTACTTC.

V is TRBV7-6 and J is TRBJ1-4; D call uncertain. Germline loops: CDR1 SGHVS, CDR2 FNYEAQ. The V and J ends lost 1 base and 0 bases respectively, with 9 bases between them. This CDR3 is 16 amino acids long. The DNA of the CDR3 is TGTGCCAGCAGCTTAGGTGTAGCACCAACTAATGAAAAACTGTTTTTT. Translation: CASSLGVAPTNEKLFF. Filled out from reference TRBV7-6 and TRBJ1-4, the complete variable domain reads GAGVSQSPRYKVTKRGQDVALRCDPISGHVSLYWYRQALGQGPEFLTYFNYEAQQDKSGLPNDRFSAERPEGSISTLTIQRTEQRDSAMYRCASSLGVAPTNEKLFFGSGTQLSVL.

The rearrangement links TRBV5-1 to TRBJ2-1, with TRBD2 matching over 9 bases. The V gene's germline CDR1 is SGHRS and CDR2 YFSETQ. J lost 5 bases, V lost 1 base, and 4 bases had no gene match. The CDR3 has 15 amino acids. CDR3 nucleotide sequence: TGCGCCAGCAGCTTGAGCCTAGCGGGAAACAATGAGCAGTTCTTC. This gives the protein CASSLSLAGNNEQFF.